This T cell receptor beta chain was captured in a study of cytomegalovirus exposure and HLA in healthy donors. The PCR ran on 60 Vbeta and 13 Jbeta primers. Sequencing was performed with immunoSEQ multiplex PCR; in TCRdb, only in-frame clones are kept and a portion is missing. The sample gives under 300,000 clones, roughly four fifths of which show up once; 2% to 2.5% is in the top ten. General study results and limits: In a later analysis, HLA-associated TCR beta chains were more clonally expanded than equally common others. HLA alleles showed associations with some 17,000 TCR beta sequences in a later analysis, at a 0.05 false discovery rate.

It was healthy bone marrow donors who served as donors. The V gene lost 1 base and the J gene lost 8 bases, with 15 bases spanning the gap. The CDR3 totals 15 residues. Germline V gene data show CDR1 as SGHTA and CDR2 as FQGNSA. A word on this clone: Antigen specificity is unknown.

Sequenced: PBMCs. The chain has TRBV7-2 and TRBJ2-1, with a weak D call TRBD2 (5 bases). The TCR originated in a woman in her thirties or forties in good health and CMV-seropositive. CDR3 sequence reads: CASSLVAGRNDEQFF. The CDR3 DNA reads TGTGCCAGCAGCTTAGTCGCGGGCCGAAATGATGAGCAGTTCTTC.